This T cell receptor beta chain was recovered during a study of persistence of HIV-infected CD4 T cells. The libraries were made with immunoSEQ version 4 in survey mode. Repertoires were generated with immunoSEQ multiplex PCR, while TCRdb's copy carries only in-frame clones and drops some. The sample has approximately 27,000 clones; about 80% are singletons. Cells were stimulated with CMV-infected fibroblast lysates at approximately 10 ug/mL. CD40L/CD69 double-negative CD45RO-high memory CD4+ T cells were collected. A note on this clone: Antigen specificity is unknown.

Trimming at V came to 2 bases and at J to 3 bases, leaving 8 bases not matched to a gene. This CDR3 has 16 residues. From germline, CDR1 is SGHRS and CDR2 YFSETQ. The source is an adult woman with HIV who was CMV-seropositive. This sequence joins TRBV5-1 and TRBJ1-1, with 9 bases aligning to TRBD1. Here the sequenced sample was CD4+ T cells sorted from PBMCs after approximately 19-hour stimulation, taken from a patient who received antiretroviral therapy. The CDR3 protein is CASSLGTGLGDTEAFF. The CDR3 bases are TGCGCCAGCAGCTTAGGGACAGGGTTGGGAGACACTGAAGCTTTCTTT.